A single sample gave rise to the 32 T cell receptor beta chains below, sequenced in a study of CD8 T cells in Susac syndrome. Random hexamers served to reverse transcribe about 0.5 to 1 ug RNA. TCRdb passed the immunoSEQ multiplex PCR reads through MiXCR, listing each CDR3 protein once. The data show about 180,000 distinct CDR3 sequences, approximately 95% seen once. The material sequenced was CD8+ T cells from PBMCs. Source of these receptors: a human donor with multiple sclerosis.

This sequence joins TRBV28 and TRBJ2-4; D is uncertain. The V gene lost 4 bases and the J gene lost 8 bases, with 6 bases spanning the gap. Germline V gene lookup returns CDR1 MDHEN and CDR2 SYDVKM. The CDR3 is made up of 11 amino acids. The CDR3 bases are TGTGCCAGCAGTTGGTGGGACATTCAGTACTTC. As protein: CASSWWDIQYF.

The chain is built from TRBV24-1 and TRBJ2-1; D is tentatively TRBD1 or TRBD2 (5 bases each). V was clipped by 3 bases and J by 7 bases, with 12 bases between them. The CDR3 is 14 amino acids. Germline loops: CDR1 KGHDR, CDR2 SFDVKD. The DNA for the CDR3 is TGTGCCACCAGTGATCAGAGGGGCTGGAATGAGCAGTTCTTC. Its translation is CATSDQRGWNEQFF.

This chain links TRBV12-3 or TRBV12-4 with TRBJ1-2, with D possibly being TRBD1 (6 bases). The CDR3 sequence is 13 residues long. The V gene lost 6 bases and the J gene lost 3 bases, with 11 bases spanning the gap. The CDR3 spells CASSPGGHYGYTF. The CDR3 nucleotides read TGTGCCAGCAGCCCGGGGGGCCACTATGGCTACACCTTC.

This clonotype was counted a single time. The chain joins TRBV7-3 to TRBJ1-1; 10 bases are shared with TRBD1. V lost 1 base to trimming and J lost 3 bases; unmatched junction nucleotides: 5. This CDR3 has 16 amino acids. The germline V gene has CDR1 SGHTA and CDR2 FQGTGA. CDR3 DNA sequence: TGTGCCAGCAGCTTAAGAGGGGGACAGGGGTACACTGAAGCTTTCTTT. Its translation: CASSLRGGQGYTEAFF. The full variable domain, its missing parts supplied by reference TRBV7-3 and TRBJ1-1, is GAGVSQTPSNKVTEKGKYVELRCDPISGHTALYWYRQSLGQGPEFLIYFQGTGAADDSGLPNDRFFAVRPEGSVSTLKIQRTERGDSAVYLCASSLRGGQGYTEAFFGQGTRLTVV.

Only one count was recorded for this clonotype. The chain links TRBV20-1 to TRBJ1-6; D gene uncertain. CDR3 length: 12 residues. Germline-derived CDR1 and CDR2 are DFQATT and SNEGSKA (reference sequence). Trimming took 0 bases from V and 10 from J, leaving 7 bases between them. In nucleotides, the CDR3 is TGCAGTGCTAGAGATCCGAGGTCACCCCTCCACTTT. As protein: CSARDPRSPLHF.

The chain is built from TRBV27 and TRBJ1-2; no definite D call. V was clipped by 2 bases and J by 3 bases, with 7 bases between them. The germline V gene encodes CDR1 MNHEY and CDR2 SMNVEV (reference sequence). The CDR3 runs to 13 residues. The CDR3 protein is CASSLGLDYGYTF. The CDR3 nucleotides read TGTGCCAGCAGTTTAGGGTTGGACTATGGCTACACCTTC.

This clonotype was seen once. This chain uses TRBV2 with TRBJ1-1; a weak D match, TRBD1 (6 bases). Germline V lookup: CDR1 SNHLY, CDR2 FYNNEI. Trimming pared 6 bases from V and 1 base from J, leaving 18 bases between. This CDR3 has 16 amino acids. DNA of the CDR3: TGTGCCAGCAGCAGAAACCTACAGGGACCGAACACTGAAGCTTTCTTT. It specifies CASSRNLQGPNTEAFF. Full variable domain (outside the CDR3, taken from reference TRBV2 and TRBJ1-1): EPEVTQTPSHQVTQMGQEVILRCVPISNHLYFYWYRQILGQKVEFLVSFYNNEISEKSEIFDDQFSVERPDGSNFTLKIRSTKLEDSAMYFCASSRNLQGPNTEAFFGQGTRLTVV.

In this sample, this clonotype turned up once. The CDR3 loop is CASSPPHRDGYGYTF. The CDR3 coding sequence is TGTGCCAGCAGTCCACCCCACCGGGATGGGTATGGCTACACCTTC. The chain has TRBV27 and TRBJ1-2; no clear D gene. Looked up from germline, CDR1 is MNHEY and CDR2 is SMNVEV (reference sequence). The CDR3 extends over 15 amino acids. Trimming shortened V by 5 bases and J by 5 bases, and 18 bases separated the two germline ends.

The V gene is TRBV7-9, the J gene TRBJ1-2, with D uncertain. CDR1 is SEHNR, CDR2 FQNEAQ, per germline (reference sequence). CDR3 length: 12 amino acids. V lost 1 base, J lost 7 bases, and 7 bases lay in between. CDR3 nucleotide sequence: TGTGCCAGCAGCTTAGGGTTGGCTGGCTACACCTTC. Amino acid sequence: CASSLGLAGYTF.

This rearrangement joins TRBV20-1 to TRBJ1-1, with no clear D. Deletions cut 0 bases from V and 3 bases from J, with 8 bases between. Germline values: CDR1 DFQATT, CDR2 SNEGSKA (reference sequence). The CDR3 spans 13 residues. In nucleotides, the CDR3 is TGCAGTGCTAGAGAAGGCAGTTACACTGAAGCTTTCTTT. Protein: CSAREGSYTEAFF.

The V and J genes are TRBV7-9 and TRBJ2-3; 8 nucleotides line up with TRBD1. The CDR3 is 12 amino acids. CDR1 and CDR2 (germline): SEHNR, FQNEAQ (reference sequence). Losses at the gene ends were 5 bases for V and 9 bases for J; bases not matched to a gene: 4. CDR3 in DNA: TGTGCCAGCAGCCCCGGACAGGGAACGCAGTATTTT. Protein sequence: CASSPGQGTQYF.

The chain is built from TRBV7-9 and TRBJ2-6, with D unresolved. The CDR3 runs 16 residues. Germline CDR1 and CDR2: SEHNR and FQNEAQ (reference sequence). V dropped 4 bases and J dropped 2 bases, with 12 bases sitting between them. Here the CDR3 DNA reads TGTGCCAGCAGCTCCCGTCAAGGAGCTGGGGCCAACGTCCTGACTTTC. Translated, it gives CASSSRQGAGANVLTF.

The chain recombines TRBV4-2 with TRBJ2-5; 9 bases align to TRBD1. CDR1 LGHNA and CDR2 YNFKEQ come from the germline V gene. V lost 5 bases, J lost 3 bases, and 10 bases stayed unmatched. The CDR3 contains 16 residues. CDR3 DNA: TGTGCCAGCAGCGCCAGGGGACAGGGATTGGAAGAGACCCAGTACTTC. Protein sequence: CASSARGQGLEETQYF.

The rearrangement links TRBV7-9 to TRBJ2-1; D unresolved. V was trimmed by 5 bases and J by 5 bases, leaving 10 bases between them. The CDR3 runs 13 residues. CDR1 is SEHNR and CDR2 is FQNEAQ in the germline V gene (reference sequence). DNA of the CDR3: TGTGCCAGCAGCCCATGGACGGACAATGAGCAGTTCTTC. Protein: CASSPWTDNEQFF.

With respect to this clonotype: One end of the junction fails to match germline, which may point to a read error. The chain couples TRBV20-1 to TRBJ2-7; D is possibly TRBD1 (6 bases). The V gene's germline CDR1 is DFQATT and CDR2 SNEGSKA (reference sequence). This CDR3 has 13 amino acids. The CDR3 DNA reads TGCAGTGCCAGAGCCACAGGGTGGTACGAGCAGTACTTC. This sequence encodes CSARATGWYEQYF.

This clonotype was found once. This chain uses TRBV19 with TRBJ2-1, with 9 bases fitting TRBD2. The junction had 5 bases not matched to a gene; V was cut back by 1 base and J by 7 bases. The CDR3 spans 15 residues. The germline V gene encodes CDR1 LNHDA and CDR2 SQIVND (reference sequence). For the CDR3, the DNA is TGTGCCAGTAGTATAGTTAGCGGGGGTTTTAATGAGCAGTTCTTC. This gives the protein CASSIVSGGFNEQFF.

This chain connects TRBV20-1 to TRBJ2-7; D is possibly TRBD1 (6 bases). Germline V CDR1 and CDR2: DFQATT, SNEGSKA (reference sequence). V was cut by 4 bases and J by 3 bases, with 16 bases left in between. The CDR3 length is 14 residues. In DNA, the CDR3 is TGCAGTGCTACAGGCCGGGACAATAACTACGAGCAGTACTTC. Its protein product is CSATGRDNNYEQYF.

The chain is built from TRBV7-9 and TRBJ2-1; no clear D. The CDR3 runs 13 residues. Looked up from germline, CDR1 is SEHNR and CDR2 is FQNEAQ (reference sequence). V lost 0 bases to trimming and J lost 6 bases, with 6 bases between them. The CDR3 DNA sequence: TGTGCCAGCAGCTTAGCGCAGAGCAATGAGCAGTTCTTC. It specifies CASSLAQSNEQFF.

V usage is TRBV7-9 and J usage is TRBJ2-2, with 12 positions matching TRBD2. CDR3 length equals 17 residues. Looked up from germline, CDR1 is SEHNR and CDR2 is FQNEAQ (reference sequence). J was trimmed by 4 bases and V by 5 bases; bases with no gene match: 8. CDR3 coding DNA: TGTGCCAGCAGCCGGAGACTAGCGGGAGATACCACCGGGGAGCTGTTTTTT. Translating gives CASSRRLAGDTTGELFF.

V and J are TRBV20-1 and TRBJ2-3, with TRBD1 as a possible D gene (5 bases). This CDR3 is 15 amino acids long. The ends were cut back, 0 bases at V and 5 bases at J, with 15 bases in the middle. Germline assignment: CDR1 DFQATT and CDR2 SNEGSKA (reference sequence). The DNA for the CDR3 is TGCAGTGCTAGAGATATTACAGGCAGGGAAGATACGCAGTATTTT. Translating it yields CSARDITGREDTQYF.

This chain joins TRBV28 and TRBJ1-1; D ambiguous. This CDR3 region has 14 residues. CDR1 and CDR2 from the germline V gene are MDHEN and SYDVKM. Trimming pared 3 bases from V and 5 bases from J, leaving 13 bases between. CDR3 DNA sequence: TGTGCCAGCAGTTTGGTCCCTCAGGTGACTGAAGCTTTCTTT. Translated, it gives CASSLVPQVTEAFF.

This clonotype was recorded only once. This chain links TRBV27 with TRBJ2-7, with D possibly being TRBD1 (5 bases). Germline V gene data show CDR1 as MNHEY and CDR2 as SMNVEV (reference sequence). The CDR3 sequence is 19 residues long. V lost 0 bases to trimming and J lost 4 bases, with 25 bases between them. The DNA of the CDR3 is TGTGCCAGCAGTTTATCTCCGTTCAGAATAGGGCAGGGTCGGTACGAGCAGTACTTC. Translated: CASSLSPFRIGQGRYEQYF.

The CDR3 DNA follows: TGTGCCAGCAGCTCGGACCTACAAGAGACCCAGTACTTC. Its protein is CASSSDLQETQYF. The V and J genes are TRBV7-9 and TRBJ2-5; D not certain. V was clipped by 4 bases and J by 2 bases, with 8 bases between them. CDR1 and CDR2 (germline): SEHNR, FQNEAQ (reference sequence). This CDR3 spans 13 amino acids.

The chain links TRBV7-9 to TRBJ2-1, with 10 positions matching TRBD2. The CDR3 is 17 residues long. The ends lost 5 bases at V and 3 bases at J; junction bases unmatched: 10. The germline V gene encodes CDR1 SEHNR and CDR2 FQNEAQ (reference sequence). This CDR3 is CASSRFNGLADYNEQFF. The CDR3 nucleotides read TGTGCCAGCAGCAGGTTCAATGGACTAGCGGACTACAATGAGCAGTTCTTC.

The CDR3 coding sequence is TGTGCCAGCAGTGAAGAGGTGCGGTACACAGATACGCAGTATTTT. This translates into CASSEEVRYTDTQYF. The chain employs TRBV2 and TRBJ2-3; D remains ambiguous. CDR3 length: 15 residues. Looked up from germline, CDR1 is SNHLY and CDR2 is FYNNEI. V was cut by 1 base and J by 2 bases, with 10 bases left in between. Combining the CDR3 with reference TRBV2 and TRBJ2-3 gives the whole variable domain EPEVTQTPSHQVTQMGQEVILRCVPISNHLYFYWYRQILGQKVEFLVSFYNNEISEKSEIFDDQFSVERPDGSNFTLKIRSTKLEDSAMYFCASSEEVRYTDTQYFGPGTRLTVL.

The gene calls are TRBV6-5 and TRBJ2-3, with a weak D call TRBD1 (6 bases). CDR3 length: 14 amino acids. Germline V gene sequence: CDR1 MNHEY, CDR2 SVGAGI. Trimming took off 5 bases at V and 4 bases at J, with 13 bases between the two ends. CDR3 region: CASSQYRESDTQYF. In DNA form, the CDR3 reads TGTGCCAGCAGTCAGTACAGGGAATCAGATACGCAGTATTTT.

The chain couples TRBV12-3 or TRBV12-4 to TRBJ2-7, with D unclear. The CDR3 spans 14 residues. The V and J ends lost 2 bases and 1 base respectively, with 9 bases between them. CDR3 loop: CASSLYAGSYEQYF. The CDR3, as DNA: TGTGCCAGCAGTTTATATGCTGGATCCTACGAGCAGTACTTC.

In this sample, this clonotype turned up once. V is TRBV28 and J is TRBJ2-3; 9 bases fit TRBD1. With 3 bases clipped from V and 4 bases from J, the junction kept 8 bases outside the gene matches. The length of the CDR3 is 16 residues. Germline lookup yields CDR1 MDHEN and CDR2 SYDVKM. The CDR3 sequence: CASSFLRDRVSDTQYF. The CDR3 DNA sequence: TGTGCCAGCAGTTTTCTCCGGGACAGGGTGTCAGATACGCAGTATTTT.

The J gene is TRBJ2-7, the V gene TRBV5-6; 13 bases align to TRBD2. The ends lost 4 bases at V and 6 bases at J; junction bases unmatched: 10. Germline values: CDR1 SGHDT, CDR2 YYEEEE. CDR3 size: 16 residues. The CDR3 region has the DNA TGTGCCAGCAGCCCACAGGGACTAGCGGGGTTCTCCGAGCAGTACTTC. The encoded protein is CASSPQGLAGFSEQYF.

The CDR3 reads CASSFGVRRTYEQYF. In DNA form, the CDR3 reads TGTGCCAGCAGTTTTGGGGTCCGGCGGACCTACGAGCAGTACTTC. The rearrangement joins TRBV28 to TRBJ2-7; D call uncertain. The CDR3 spans 15 residues. Between the trimmed V and J ends, which lost 3 bases and 2 bases, there was a span of 14 bases. Germline CDR1 MDHEN, CDR2 SYDVKM.

V gene TRBV6-2 or TRBV6-3 combines with J gene TRBJ2-1; a weak D match, TRBD2 (5 bases). The V gene lost 4 bases and the J gene lost 9 bases, with 10 bases spanning the gap. Germline V gene data show CDR1 as MNHEY and CDR2 as SVGEGT. The CDR3 runs to 12 residues. The CDR3 region is CASSWERTEQFF. The CDR3 bases are TGTGCCAGCAGTTGGGAGCGTACTGAGCAGTTCTTC.

V and J are TRBV7-9 and TRBJ1-4; no definite D call. This CDR3 spans 16 amino acids. Germline assignment: CDR1 SEHNR and CDR2 FQNEAQ (reference sequence). V was shortened by 4 bases and J by 2 bases, with 14 bases between the two germline ends. CDR3 protein: CASSSVIAGTNEKLFF. The CDR3 bases are TGTGCCAGCAGCTCCGTTATAGCAGGCACTAATGAAAAACTGTTTTTT.